A selection of T cell receptor beta chains follows, all from one sample in a study of human T cells and chemical hapten exposure. TCRdb passed the RACE reads through MiXCR, listing each CDR3 protein once. The profile shows 71,000 or so distinct CDR3 sequences, 9.8% of them singletons. The sample consisted of whole blood, taken in connection with sensitization to the hapten diphenylcyclopropenone (DPC). These receptors all stem from a woman between 35 and 50 years old with alopecia areata. Some clones in this sample may be carry-over from other donors' samples. The CDR3 runs from the conserved cysteine through the conserved F or W. The D gene is left open where the match is weak. Where a row states a size, it is once, few, many or the class of an expanded clone; other rows omit it.

TRBD2 | many | TRBJ2-1 | TRBV29-1 | TGCAGCGGATATCGTCGGGAGGGCTATGAGCAGTTCTTC | CSGYRREGYEQFF
TRBD1 | few | TRBJ1-2 | TRBV20-1 | TGCAGTGCTAGAGATACCCGACAGGGAGGTATCTATGGCTACACCTTC | CSARDTRQGGIYGYTF
TRBD1 | many | TRBJ1-5 | TRBV5-1 | TGCGCCAGCAGCACCACAGGGGCGGTAAATCAGCCCCAGCATTTT | CASSTTGAVNQPQHF
TRBD2 | many | TRBJ2-1 | TRBV4-2 | TGTGCCAGCAGCCAAGATTGGGGCGGGGGTTACAATGAGCAGTTCTTC | CASSQDWGGGYNEQFF
TRBD1 | few | TRBJ1-2 | TRBV7-2 | TGTGCCAGCAGCCCGTTACAGGGGGAGGCAACTATTGATGGCTACACCTTC | CASSPLQGEATIDGYTF
NA | few | TRBJ2-1 | TRBV7-8 | TGTGCCAGCAGCCCCGTAAGGATGGTCGGGTTCCAGTTCTTC | CASSPVRMVGFQFF
TRBD2 | NA | TRBJ2-7 | TRBV4-2 | TGTGCCAGCAGCCAAGATGGGGACTATTCATATCGCGAGCAGTACTTC | CASSQDGDYSYREQYF
TRBD1 | many | TRBJ1-2 | TRBV4-1 | TGCGCCAGCAGCCAAGCGGACAGGGCTTGGGGCTACACCTTC | CASSQADRAWGYTF
NA | many | TRBJ1-6 | TRBV7-9 | TGTGCCAGCAGCTTCCAGGTGGTAGGCGATTCACCCCTCCACTTT | CASSFQVVGDSPLHF
NA | NA | TRBJ2-1 | TRBV28 | TGTGCCAGCAGTTCAGGCATAACCGCTTATAATGAGCAGTTCTTC | CASSSGITAYNEQFF
NA | few | TRBJ2-7 | TRBV3-1 | TGTGCCAGCAGCCAAGGGGGCAGCCGCGAGCAGTACTTC | CASSQGGSREQYF
NA | many | TRBJ2-7 | TRBV4-3 | TGCGCCAGCAGCCAAGTTCCTTCAGGCAAGCAGTACTTC | CASSQVPSGKQYF
NA | few | TRBJ1-1 | TRBV30 | TGTGCCTGGAGTGTACCGGCGGTGAACACTGAAGCTTTCTTT | CAWSVPAVNTEAFF
TRBD2 | NA | TRBJ2-5 | TRBV7-2 | TGTGCCAGCACTTTTACCGGACTAGCCGAGACCCAGTACTTC | CASTFTGLAETQYF
TRBD2 | NA | TRBJ2-1 | TRBV6-2/TRBV6-3 | TGTGCCAGCAGTTACTCTCTAGCGGGGGGGCTAGATGAGCAGTTCTTC | CASSYSLAGGLDEQFF
TRBD1 | NA | TRBJ2-7 | TRBV4-2 | TGTGCCAGCAGCCAAGAGGATACGGACAGGGCCAACTACGAGCAGTACTTC | CASSQEDTDRANYEQYF
TRBD1 | NA | TRBJ2-7 | TRBV6-1 | TGTGCCAGCAGTGAGGGCTTGACAGGGGCTCTATACGAGCTGTACTTC | CASSEGLTGALYELYF
NA | many | TRBJ2-7 | TRBV29-1 | TGCAGCGTTGAGTTCCCAGGGAGCCCGCGGGAGCAGTACTTC | CSVEFPGSPREQYF
NA | many | TRBJ2-1 | TRBV5-4 | TGTGCCAGCAGCCCGGTTCAGGGGCCCTACAATGAGCAGTTCTTC | CASSPVQGPYNEQFF
TRBD1 | few | TRBJ1-1 | TRBV28 | TGTGCTAGCAGTTTGGCCGGGACAGGGAGCACTGAAGCTTTCTTT | CASSLAGTGSTEAFF
NA | many | TRBJ2-2 | TRBV3-1 | TGTGCCAGCAGCCTGATTACAGGGAACACCGGGGAGCTGTTTTTT | CASSLITGNTGELFF
NA | many | TRBJ1-1 | TRBV6-6 | TGTGCCAGCAGTTCTAGAGAGGGACTCCTTGAAACTGAAGCTTTCTTT | CASSSREGLLETEAFF
NA | NA | TRBJ2-5 | TRBV6-5 | TGTGCCAGCAGGGTCGGGCTAAGAGGAGCCCAGTACTTC | CASRVGLRGAQYF
TRBD2 | many | TRBJ2-1 | TRBV20-1 | TGCAGTGCCATCGGGGGGGCTTCTTACAATGAGCAGTTCTTC | CSAIGGASYNEQFF
NA | many | TRBJ1-4 | TRBV5-6 | TGTGCCAGCAGCTTGGGCGGGTCCGGGAATGAAAAACTGTTTTTT | CASSLGGSGNEKLFF
TRBD2 | few | TRBJ2-3 | TRBV18 | TGTGCCAGCTCAAGACTAGCGGGGGGAAGCACAGATACGCAGTATTTT | CASSRLAGGSTDTQYF
NA | many | TRBJ1-2 | TRBV6-2/TRBV6-3 | TGTGCCAGCAGGGAAAGCGGGACGGATTATGGCTACACCTTC | CASRESGTDYGYTF
NA | few | TRBJ1-4 | TRBV7-9 | TGTGCCAGCAGCCTGACTTGGGGGGCAACTAATGAAAAACTGTTTTTT | CASSLTWGATNEKLFF
TRBD1 | many | TRBJ1-6 | TRBV11-2 | TGTGCCAGCAGCTTTTCAGGACAGGGGGGTTCACCCCTCCACTTT | CASSFSGQGGSPLHF
TRBD1 | few | TRBJ2-1 | TRBV7-8 | TGTGCCAGCAGCTCTGGACAGGGACAGTTCTTC | CASSSGQGQFF